Listed here is a single T cell receptor beta chain. This sample is part of a study of blood T cell repertoires in COVID-19. Study overall: PBMCs, B-cell-depleted T cells, or T cells were the source of the cDNA or gDNA that made up the material.

Produced via immunoSEQ multiplex PCR; TCRdb's table is partial and in-frame only. The sample includes approximately 38,000 clones, 80% to 90% seen only once; the top ten take 24%. CDR3 length: 15 residues. V was trimmed by 1 base and J by 4 bases, leaving 13 bases between them. Germline CDR1 and CDR2: SNHLY and FYNNEI. The specimen sequenced was peripheral blood. The J gene is TRBJ1-2, the V gene TRBV2, with a possible D match to TRBD1 (6 bases). The receptor was isolated from a man aged 50 to 59 with active or convalescent COVID-19. CDR3 bases: TGTGCCAGCAGTGAAGACAGGGCGGAAAGCTATGGCTACACCTTC. As protein: CASSEDRAESYGYTF. The whole variable domain, filled in from reference TRBV2 and TRBJ1-2, reads EPEVTQTPSHQVTQMGQEVILRCVPISNHLYFYWYRQILGQKVEFLVSFYNNEISEKSEIFDDQFSVERPDGSNFTLKIRSTKLEDSAMYFCASSEDRAESYGYTFGSGTRLTVV.